Listed here are 18 T cell receptor beta chains from one sample, sequenced in a study of T cells in localized non-small cell lung cancer. Only in-frame clones appear in the TCRdb table, and some are missing; sequencing was by immunoSEQ multiplex PCR. This sample has over 40,000 clones, with approximately 90% found just once. The material was peripheral blood, obtained before any cancer treatment. These TCRs come from a woman between 18 and 50 years old with stage III lung adenocarcinoma.

The CDR3 DNA reads TGTGCCAGCAGCTTTGGCGGCAGCAGCTATGGCTACACCTTC. Translation: CASSFGGSSYGYTF. The chain recombines TRBV7-2 with TRBJ1-2; no clear D gene. The CDR3 is 14 residues long. The ends were cut back, 3 bases at V and 4 bases at J, with 12 bases in the middle. The germline V gene has CDR1 SGHTA and CDR2 FQGNSA.

The count of this clone is one. The chain carries TRBV7-3 and TRBJ1-2; TRBD1 might be the D (6 bases). Germline loops: CDR1 SGHTA, CDR2 FQGTGA. CDR3 length equals 14 residues. Trimming pared 5 bases from V and 0 bases from J, leaving 10 bases between. CDR3 residues: CASSPDRPNYGYTF. CDR3 coding DNA: TGTGCCAGCAGCCCGGACAGACCTAACTATGGCTACACCTTC.

The V gene is TRBV29-1, the J gene TRBJ2-3; 10 nucleotides align to TRBD1. Looked up from germline, CDR1 is SQVTM and CDR2 is ANQGSEA. After removal of 7 bases from V and 2 bases from J, the junction contained 6 bases not matched to a gene. The CDR3 length is 14 residues. CDR3 DNA sequence: TGCAGCGCCCGGACAGGGGGAAACACAGATACGCAGTATTTT. Translation gives CSARTGGNTDTQYF.

This clone came up once. The chain couples TRBV15 to TRBJ2-2; 7 bases are shared with TRBD2. The CDR3 covers 14 residues. V gave up 0 bases and J gave up 7 bases; unmatched junction bases: 2. Per the germline V gene, CDR1 is LNHNV and CDR2 is YYDKDF (reference sequence). The CDR3 bases are TGTGCCACCAGCAGAGACAGGGAGGGCGGGGAGCTGTTTTTT. This gives the protein CATSRDREGGELFF. Full variable domain (rest looked up from reference TRBV15 and TRBJ2-2): DAMVIQNPRYQVTQFGKPVTLSCSQTLNHNVMYWYQQKSSQAPKLLFHYYDKDFNNEADTPDNFQSRRPNTSFCFLDIRSPGLGDTAMYLCATSRDREGGELFFGEGSRLTVL.

The CDR3 DNA reads as TGCGCCAGCAGCTTGGGGACAGGGCCCGGGGAGCTGTTTTTT. Translated, it gives CASSLGTGPGELFF. This sequence joins TRBV5-1 and TRBJ2-2, with 8 bases lining up with TRBD1. The junction had 1 base not matched to a gene; V was cut back by 0 bases and J by 6 bases. Germline V gene sequence: CDR1 SGHRS, CDR2 YFSETQ. CDR3 length equals 14 residues. The full variable domain, rest sourced from reference TRBV5-1 and TRBJ2-2, is KAGVTQTPRYLIKTRGQQVTLSCSPISGHRSVSWYQQTPGQGLQFLFEYFSETQRNKGNFPGRFSGRQFSNSRSEMNVSTLELGDSALYLCASSLGTGPGELFFGEGSRLTVL.

The CDR3, as DNA: TGTGCCAGCGGGACCTACAGGGGGCTAACCGGCAATCAGCCCCAGCATTTT. It codes for CASGTYRGLTGNQPQHF. The V call is TRBV27, the J call TRBJ1-5, with TRBD1 matching 9 bases. Trimming took 8 bases from V and 2 from J; bases not matched to a gene: 13. The germline V gene encodes CDR1 MNHEY and CDR2 SMNVEV (reference sequence). CDR3 length equals 17 residues.

The chain carries TRBV19 and TRBJ2-1, with D unclear. V was trimmed by 2 bases and J by 9 bases, leaving 14 bases between them. The CDR3 is 14 amino acids. CDR1 LNHDA and CDR2 SQIVND come from the germline V gene (reference sequence). This CDR3 reads CASSILSARGEQFF. The CDR3 DNA reads TGTGCCAGTAGTATACTGTCCGCCCGCGGTGAGCAGTTCTTC.

Here the CDR3 reads CASSLVRPGGNQPQHF. For the CDR3, the DNA is TGTGCCAGCAGCTTGGTCCGGCCAGGGGGCAATCAGCCCCAGCATTTT. The chain recombines TRBV5-8 with TRBJ1-5; D possibly corresponds to TRBD1 (6 bases). The V gene's germline CDR1 is SGHTS and CDR2 YDEGEE. The ends were cut back, 0 bases at V and 2 bases at J, with 12 bases in the middle. The CDR3 totals 16 residues.

V and J are TRBV7-9 and TRBJ2-5, with 7 bases that match TRBD2. The CDR3 has 14 residues. Germline V gives CDR1 SEHNR, CDR2 FQNEAQ (reference sequence). The V segment lost 0 bases and the J segment 3 bases; nucleotides outside the gene matches: 1. The CDR3 region is CASSLAGGKETQYF. CDR3 DNA sequence: TGTGCCAGCAGCTTAGCGGGGGGGAAAGAGACCCAGTACTTC.

The gene calls are TRBV30 and TRBJ1-3, with no clear D. The V gene's germline CDR1 is GTSNPN and CDR2 SVGIG (reference sequence). CDR3 length equals 14 residues. Trimming took off 4 bases at V and 4 bases at J, with 14 bases between the two ends. The CDR3 nucleotides read TGTGCCTGGATCGGTCTCGCTTCAGGAAACACCATATATTTT. This sequence encodes CAWIGLASGNTIYF. The variable domain in full, with the rest retrieved from reference TRBV30 and TRBJ1-3, is SQTIHQWPATLVQPVGSPLSLECTVEGTSNPNLYWYRQAAGRGLQLLFYSVGIGQISSEVPQNLSASRPQDRQFILSSKKLLLSDSGFYLCAWIGLASGNTIYFGEGSWLTVV.

The chain joins TRBV7-2 to TRBJ2-7; 10 bases line up with TRBD1. The CDR3 is made up of 17 amino acids. Germline V gene lookup returns CDR1 SGHTA and CDR2 FQGNSA. Germline trimming cut 6 bases from V and 0 bases from J; bases unmatched to any gene: 11. CDR3 nucleotides: TGTGCCAGCAGTTGGACAGGGGGGACGGCCGACTCCTACGAGCAGTACTTC. This gives the protein CASSWTGGTADSYEQYF.

The J gene is TRBJ2-5, the V gene TRBV13, with D perhaps being TRBD1 or TRBD2 (6 bases each). Trimming removed 2 bases at V and 7 bases at J, with 14 bases between. CDR3 size: 14 residues. Germline CDR1 reads PRHDT; CDR2 reads FYEKMQ (reference sequence). CDR3 sequence: CASSLILPGATQYF. In DNA form, the CDR3 reads TGTGCCAGCAGCTTAATCTTGCCGGGGGCGACCCAGTACTTC.

The chain couples TRBV6-5 to TRBJ2-5; no clear D gene. This CDR3 is 15 amino acids long. Germline V gives CDR1 MNHEY, CDR2 SVGAGI. Trimming took off 6 bases at V and 0 bases at J, with 14 bases between the two ends. The CDR3 nucleotides are TGTGCCAGCAGCCGTCTGGCGGTTAACCAAGAGACCCAGTACTTC. Its translation is CASSRLAVNQETQYF.

This clone was seen once. This rearrangement joins TRBV6-5 to TRBJ1-1; D ambiguous. V was clipped by 5 bases and J by 3 bases, with 16 bases between them. Germline values: CDR1 MNHEY, CDR2 SVGAGI. The CDR3 has 15 amino acids. The CDR3 spells CASSARGGGYTEAFF. The DNA for the CDR3 is TGTGCCAGCAGTGCCCGGGGAGGTGGGTACACTGAAGCTTTCTTT.

The chain carries TRBV5-5 and TRBJ2-7; TRBD1 aligns across 7 bases. CDR1 is SGHKS and CDR2 is YYEKEE in the germline V gene (reference sequence). This CDR3 region has 15 residues. V was clipped by 0 bases and J by 3 bases; unmatched bases: 6. CDR3 sequence reads: CASSLEAGGHYEQYF. Written as DNA, the CDR3 is TGTGCCAGCAGCTTGGAGGCAGGGGGACACTACGAGCAGTACTTC.

The chain carries TRBV5-6 and TRBJ1-3; D gene unclear. Germline V gives CDR1 SGHDT, CDR2 YYEEEE. CDR3 length equals 16 residues. V lost 2 bases to trimming and J lost 0 bases, with 12 bases between them. The CDR3 sequence: CASSFTRLPSGNTIYF. CDR3 DNA: TGTGCCAGCAGCTTCACTAGGCTTCCCTCTGGAAACACCATATATTTT.

This clone was seen once. The chain couples TRBV2 to TRBJ2-4; D call uncertain. The CDR3 loop spans 12 amino acids. Deletions cut 0 bases from V and 3 bases from J, with 0 bases between. Germline V CDR1 and CDR2: SNHLY, FYNNEI. The CDR3 sequence is CASSEAKNIQYF. The DNA of the CDR3 is TGTGCCAGCAGTGAAGCCAAAAACATTCAGTACTTC. Together with reference TRBV2 and TRBJ2-4, the CDR3 gives the full variable domain: EPEVTQTPSHQVTQMGQEVILRCVPISNHLYFYWYRQILGQKVEFLVSFYNNEISEKSEIFDDQFSVERPDGSNFTLKIRSTKLEDSAMYFCASSEAKNIQYFGAGTRLSVL.

V gene TRBV6-1 combines with J gene TRBJ1-5; 7 nucleotides align to TRBD1. Germline trimming cut 4 bases from V and 5 bases from J; bases unmatched to any gene: 5. CDR3 length: 14 residues. The V gene's germline CDR1 is MNHNS and CDR2 SASEGT. The DNA of the CDR3 is TGTGCCAGCAGTGTATCAGGGGGTCATCAGCCCCAGCATTTT. Translation gives CASSVSGGHQPQHF.